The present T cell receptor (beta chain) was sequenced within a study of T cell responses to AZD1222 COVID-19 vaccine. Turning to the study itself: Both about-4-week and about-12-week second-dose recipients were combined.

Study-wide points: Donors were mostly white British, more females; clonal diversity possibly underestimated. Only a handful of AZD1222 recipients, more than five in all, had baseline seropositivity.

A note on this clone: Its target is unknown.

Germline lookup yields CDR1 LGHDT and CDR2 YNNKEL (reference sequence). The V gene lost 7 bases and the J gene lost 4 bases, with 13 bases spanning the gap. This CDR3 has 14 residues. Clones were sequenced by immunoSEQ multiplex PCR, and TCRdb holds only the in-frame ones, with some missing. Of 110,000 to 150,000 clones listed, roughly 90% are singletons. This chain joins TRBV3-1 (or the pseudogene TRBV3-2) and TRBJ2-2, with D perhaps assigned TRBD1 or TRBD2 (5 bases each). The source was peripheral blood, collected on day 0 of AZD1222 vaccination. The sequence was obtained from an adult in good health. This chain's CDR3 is CASKTGPLTGELFF. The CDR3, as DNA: TGTGCCAGCAAAACGGGACCCCTCACCGGGGAGCTGTTTTTT.